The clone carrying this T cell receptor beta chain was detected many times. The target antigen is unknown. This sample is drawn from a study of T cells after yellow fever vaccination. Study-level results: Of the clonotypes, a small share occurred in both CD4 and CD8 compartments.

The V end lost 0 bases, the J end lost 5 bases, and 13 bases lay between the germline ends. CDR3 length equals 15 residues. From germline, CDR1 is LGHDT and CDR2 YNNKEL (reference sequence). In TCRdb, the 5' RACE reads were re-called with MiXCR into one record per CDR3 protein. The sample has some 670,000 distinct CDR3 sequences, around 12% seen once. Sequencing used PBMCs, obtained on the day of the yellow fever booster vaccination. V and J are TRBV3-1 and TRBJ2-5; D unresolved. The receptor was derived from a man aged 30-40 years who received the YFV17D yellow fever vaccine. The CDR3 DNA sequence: TGTGCCAGCAGCCAAGAGCTCCTATACGGGGAGACCCAGTACTTC. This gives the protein CASSQELLYGETQYF.